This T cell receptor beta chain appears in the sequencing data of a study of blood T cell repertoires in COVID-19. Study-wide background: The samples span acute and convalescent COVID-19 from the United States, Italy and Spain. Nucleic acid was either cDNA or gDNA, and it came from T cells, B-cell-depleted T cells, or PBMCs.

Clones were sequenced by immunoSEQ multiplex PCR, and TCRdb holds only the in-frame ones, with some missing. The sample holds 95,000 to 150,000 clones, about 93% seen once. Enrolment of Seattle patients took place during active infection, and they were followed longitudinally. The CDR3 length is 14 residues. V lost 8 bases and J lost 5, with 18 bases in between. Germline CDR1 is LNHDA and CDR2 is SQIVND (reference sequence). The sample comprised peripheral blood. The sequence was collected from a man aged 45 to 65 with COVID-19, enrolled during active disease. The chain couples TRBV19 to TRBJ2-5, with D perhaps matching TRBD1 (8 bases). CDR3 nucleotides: TGTGCCAGTGGGACTACAGGGGGTGAGGAGACCCAGTACTTC. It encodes CASGTTGGEETQYF.